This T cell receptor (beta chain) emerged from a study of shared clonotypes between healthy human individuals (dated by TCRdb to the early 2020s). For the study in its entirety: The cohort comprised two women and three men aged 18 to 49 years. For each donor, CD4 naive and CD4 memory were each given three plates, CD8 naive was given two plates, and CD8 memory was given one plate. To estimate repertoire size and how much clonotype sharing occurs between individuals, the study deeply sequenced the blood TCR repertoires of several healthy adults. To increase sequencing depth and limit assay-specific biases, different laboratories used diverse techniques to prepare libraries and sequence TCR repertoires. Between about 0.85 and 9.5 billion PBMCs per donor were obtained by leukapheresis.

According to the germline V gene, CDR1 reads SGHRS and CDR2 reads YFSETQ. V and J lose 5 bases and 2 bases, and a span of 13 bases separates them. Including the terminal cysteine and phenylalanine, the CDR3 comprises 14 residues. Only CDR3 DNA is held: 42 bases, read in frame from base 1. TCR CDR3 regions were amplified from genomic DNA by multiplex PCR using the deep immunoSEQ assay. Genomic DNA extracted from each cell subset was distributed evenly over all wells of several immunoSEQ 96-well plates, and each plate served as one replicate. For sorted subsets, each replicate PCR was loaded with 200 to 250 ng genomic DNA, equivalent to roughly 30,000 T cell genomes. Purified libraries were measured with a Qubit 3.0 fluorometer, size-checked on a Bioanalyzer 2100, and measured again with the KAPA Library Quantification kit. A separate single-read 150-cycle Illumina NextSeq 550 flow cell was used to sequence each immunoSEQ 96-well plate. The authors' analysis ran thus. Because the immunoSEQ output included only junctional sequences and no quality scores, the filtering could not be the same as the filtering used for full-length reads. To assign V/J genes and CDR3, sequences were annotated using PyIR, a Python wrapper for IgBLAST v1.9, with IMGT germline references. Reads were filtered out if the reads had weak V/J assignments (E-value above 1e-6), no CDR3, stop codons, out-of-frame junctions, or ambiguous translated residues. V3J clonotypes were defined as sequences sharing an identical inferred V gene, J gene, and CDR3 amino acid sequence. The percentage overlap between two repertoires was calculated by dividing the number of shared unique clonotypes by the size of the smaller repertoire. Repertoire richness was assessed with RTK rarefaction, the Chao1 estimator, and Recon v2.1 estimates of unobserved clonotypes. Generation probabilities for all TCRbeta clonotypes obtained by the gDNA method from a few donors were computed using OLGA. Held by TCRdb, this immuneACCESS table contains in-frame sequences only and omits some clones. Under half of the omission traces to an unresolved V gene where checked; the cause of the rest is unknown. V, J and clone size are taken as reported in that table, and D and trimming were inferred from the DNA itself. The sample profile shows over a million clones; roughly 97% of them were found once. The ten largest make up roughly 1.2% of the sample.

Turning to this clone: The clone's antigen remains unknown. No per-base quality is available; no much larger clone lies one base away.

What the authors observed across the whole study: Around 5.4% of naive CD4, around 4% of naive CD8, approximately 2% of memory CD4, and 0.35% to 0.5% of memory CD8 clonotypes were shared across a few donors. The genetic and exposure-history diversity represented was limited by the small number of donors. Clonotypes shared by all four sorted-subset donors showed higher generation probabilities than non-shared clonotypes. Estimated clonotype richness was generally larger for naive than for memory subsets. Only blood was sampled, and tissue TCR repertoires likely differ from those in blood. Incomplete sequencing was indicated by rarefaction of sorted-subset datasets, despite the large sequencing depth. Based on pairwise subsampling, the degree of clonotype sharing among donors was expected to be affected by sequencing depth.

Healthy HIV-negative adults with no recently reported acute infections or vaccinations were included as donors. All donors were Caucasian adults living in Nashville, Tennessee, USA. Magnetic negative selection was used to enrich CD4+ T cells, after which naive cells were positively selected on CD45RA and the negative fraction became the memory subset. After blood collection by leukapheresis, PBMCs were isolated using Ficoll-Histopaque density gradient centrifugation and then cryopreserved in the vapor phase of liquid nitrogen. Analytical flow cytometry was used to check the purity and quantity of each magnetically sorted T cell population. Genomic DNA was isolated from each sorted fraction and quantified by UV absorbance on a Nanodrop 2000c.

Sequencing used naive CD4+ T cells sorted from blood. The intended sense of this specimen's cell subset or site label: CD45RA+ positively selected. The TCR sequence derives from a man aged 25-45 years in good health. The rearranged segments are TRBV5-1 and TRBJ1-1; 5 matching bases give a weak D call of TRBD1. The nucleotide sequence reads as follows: TGCGCCAGCAGACCGCGGGGCTCTAACACTGAAGCTTTCTTT. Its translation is CASRPRGSNTEAFF.